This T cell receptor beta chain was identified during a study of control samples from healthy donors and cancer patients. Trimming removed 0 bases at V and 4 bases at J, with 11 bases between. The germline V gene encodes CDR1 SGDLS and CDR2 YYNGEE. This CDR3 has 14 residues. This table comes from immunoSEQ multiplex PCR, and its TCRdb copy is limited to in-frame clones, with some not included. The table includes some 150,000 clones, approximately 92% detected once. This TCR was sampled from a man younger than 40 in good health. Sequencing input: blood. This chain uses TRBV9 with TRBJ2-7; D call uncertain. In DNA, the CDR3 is TGTGCCAGCAGCGTAGGACGATCCTTTTACGAGCAGTACTTC. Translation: CASSVGRSFYEQYF.